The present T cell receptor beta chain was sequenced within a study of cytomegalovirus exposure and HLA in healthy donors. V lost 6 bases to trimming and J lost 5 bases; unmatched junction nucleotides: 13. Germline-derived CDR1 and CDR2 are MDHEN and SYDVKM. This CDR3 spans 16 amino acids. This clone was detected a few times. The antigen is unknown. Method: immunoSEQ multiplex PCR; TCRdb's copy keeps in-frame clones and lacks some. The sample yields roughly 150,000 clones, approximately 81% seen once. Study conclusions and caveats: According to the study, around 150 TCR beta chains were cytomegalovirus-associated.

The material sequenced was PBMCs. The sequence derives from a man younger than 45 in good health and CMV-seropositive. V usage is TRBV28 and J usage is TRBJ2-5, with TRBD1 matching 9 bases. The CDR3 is CASSTPRDRVWETQYF. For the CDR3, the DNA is TGTGCCAGCAGCACACCCCGGGACAGGGTATGGGAGACCCAGTACTTC.